What follows describes a single TCR beta chain. Its antigen is still unknown. It has no much larger one-base neighbor in the sample; base qualities were not kept. CDR1 and CDR2 were assigned from the germline V gene as ENHRY and SYGVKD. V lost 3 bases and J lost 9 bases; the stretch between them is 11 bases long. The CDR3 measures 12 amino acids from cysteine to phenylalanine. CDR3 DNA only is kept here, 36 bases in frame from base 1. These data originate in a study of T cell responses to AZD1222 COVID-19 vaccine (dated by TCRdb to about 2021). A note on the overall study: A total of about 250 trial participants underwent TCR sequencing, of whom approximately 200 had received two doses of AZD1222 and some 25 had received two doses of the MenACWY control vaccine. Enrollment into the trials was organized by age into subgroups of 18-55, 56-69 and 70-plus years, and those subgroups contained roughly 150, 30 and 60 TCR-sequenced participants, respectively.

The CDR3 regions of human TCRbeta chains were analyzed by immunosequencing. In the source study's methods: TCRs in the repertoires were compared against a reference library of SARS-CoV-2-specific TCRs that had been generated with the MIRA antigen-specificity platform. Breadth meant the fraction of unique TCRs that were SARS-CoV-2-associated, whereas depth meant the fraction of total T cells that were SARS-CoV-2-associated. Each spike-specific TCR was assigned to its reactive spike region and to a CD4 or CD8 class using the MIRA data. Log10-transformed breadth and depth values were compared by one-way ANOVA with Sidak's multiple comparisons tests. The source is immuneACCESS, and TCRdb retained only in-frame sequences with V and J called. Part of the clones is not carried over; for the studies checked, unresolved V genes explain less than half of this, and the remainder is unexplained. D and trimming were read from the DNA, whereas the V and J calls and clone size are those reported in that table. The sample includes about 120,000 clones, with roughly 91% observed a single time. More than 4.5% of the sample goes to the ten largest clones.

General conclusions and limits of the study: Reportedly, almost half of the unique spike-specific TCRs recognized epitopes lying outside the regions that are mutated in the B.1.351 and B.1.1.7 variants. A significant rise in spike-specific TCR breadth and depth was observed after two AZD1222 doses relative to day 0 and relative to MenACWY recipients. No day 14 peak-response samples were available, so repertoires were characterized only after the peak T cell response. Only a handful of AZD1222 recipients were SARS-CoV-2 seropositive at baseline, limiting conclusions about previously exposed vaccinees. CD4 TCRs associated with the vaccine covered the entire spike protein, and the dominant responses were in regions 160-218 and 743-854. Participants were mostly white British, with more females than males. The authors suggested clonal diversity may have been underestimated. The 56-69-year group was small, and its depth increase did not reach significance, likely because of low power.

What the time point label conveys for this sample: about 28 days (+/-7) after the second vaccine dose. AZD1222 recipients whose second dose came at about 4 weeks and those whose second dose came at about 12 weeks were combined into one group, since spike-specific TCR depth and breadth did not differ between the two schedules. Vaccinee samples came from UK trials COV001 and COV002, including a single-blind randomized controlled phase 2/3 trial of AZD1222 (ChAdOx1 nCoV-19) in healthy adults. For TCRbeta chain sequencing, PBMC samples from trial participants were taken at day 0 and at day 28 after the second dose.

The chain is assembled from TRBV10-3 and TRBJ1-1; the D gene cannot be named for sure. Sequences were derived from peripheral blood, sampled 28 days after the second AZD1222 dose. The TCR comes from an adult who received the AZD1222 COVID-19 vaccine. The DNA sequence is given as TGTGCCATCAGTGACCCCCCGCAAAAAGCTTTCTTT. Its product reads: CAISDPPQKAFF.